The 24 T cell receptor beta chains presented below share a single source sample, sequenced in a study of post-analysis software for immune sequencing data. Every TCR beta cDNA library bore unique molecular identifiers. TCRdb re-derived calls from the PCR reads in MiXCR, one entry per CDR3 protein. In the table there are roughly 430,000 distinct CDR3 sequences, approximately 39% of which are singletons. Study-wide results and limits: Controls had lower frequencies than patients of 4 or 5 TRBV segments, which included TRBV5-6, TRBV5-1 and TRBV20-1.

These receptors have no identified antigens. Sequenced: blood. All receptors derive from a girl between 2 and 10 years old with multiple sclerosis.

The CDR3 loop reads CASRETGKGLEQYF. Written as DNA, the CDR3 is TGCGCCAGCAGGGAAACAGGAAAGGGTCTCGAGCAGTACTTC. This chain uses TRBV5-1 with TRBJ2-7, with a tentative D call TRBD1 (5 bases). Germline lookup yields CDR1 SGHRS and CDR2 YFSETQ. With 5 bases removed from V and 6 bases from J, the gap between germline ends came to 18 bases. The CDR3 spans 14 residues.

In this sample, this clonotype turned up a few times. This chain links TRBV29-1 with TRBJ2-5, with 9 bases aligning to TRBD1. The J call may be faulty, since TRBJ2-7 better matches the DNA end. Germline V gives CDR1 SQVTM, CDR2 ANQGSEA. This CDR3 has 14 amino acids. The CDR3 DNA sequence: TGCAGCGTTCCTTCGGGACAGGGTAGTTACGAGCAGTACTTC. As protein: CSVPSGQGSYEQYF.

This chain joins TRBV28 and TRBJ1-4; D might be TRBD1 (5 bases). Trimming removed 4 bases at V and 9 bases at J, with 15 bases between. The length of the CDR3 is 14 residues. The germline V gene has CDR1 MDHEN and CDR2 SYDVKM. CDR3 coding DNA: TGTGCCAGCAGTTGGCAGGGCGAGTGGAAAAAACTGTTTTTT. It codes for CASSWQGEWKKLFF.

This clonotype has a single count. The chain recombines TRBV5-1 with TRBJ1-2, with D possibly matching TRBD1 (6 bases). The CDR3 sequence is 14 residues long. V dropped 1 base and J dropped 8 bases, with 15 bases sitting between them. The germline V gene has CDR1 SGHRS and CDR2 YFSETQ. CDR3 sequence reads: CASSLLTGIGGYTF. DNA of the CDR3: TGCGCCAGCAGCTTGCTGACAGGAATCGGCGGCTACACCTTC.

The rearrangement joins TRBV7-2 to TRBJ2-7, with D perhaps TRBD2 (7 bases). CDR1 and CDR2 from the germline V gene are SGHTA and FQGNSA. Trimming took off 5 bases at V and 2 bases at J, with 16 bases between the two ends. There are 15 residues in the CDR3. The CDR3 spells CASSPQGGAPYEQYF. Written as DNA, the CDR3 is TGTGCCAGCAGCCCCCAAGGGGGGGCACCCTACGAGCAGTACTTC.

This clonotype was counted between two and nine times. The gene calls are TRBV27 and TRBJ2-7; D may be TRBD2 (5 bases). Germline V CDR1 and CDR2: MNHEY, SMNVEV (reference sequence). The CDR3 contains 15 residues. V was cut by 5 bases and J by 5 bases, with 19 bases left in between. The CDR3 coding sequence is TGTGCCAGCAGTACATACGGGAATCTCGGCGACGAGCAGTACTTC. The encoded protein is CASSTYGNLGDEQYF.

V is TRBV7-2 and J is TRBJ2-7; TRBD2 aligns across 8 bases. This CDR3 has 14 amino acids. From germline, CDR1 is SGHTA and CDR2 FQGNSA. J was trimmed by 3 bases and V by 5 bases; bases with no gene match: 6. In nucleotides, the CDR3 is TGTGCCAGCAGCACATTAGCGGGAATCTACGAGCAGTACTTC. Translation: CASSTLAGIYEQYF. The full variable domain, in which reference TRBV7-2 and TRBJ2-7 provide the parts outside the CDR3, is GAGVSQSPSNKVTEKGKDVELRCDPISGHTALYWYRQSLGQGLEFLIYFQGNSAPDKSGLPSDRFSAERTGGSVSTLTIQRTQQEDSAVYLCASSTLAGIYEQYFGPGTRLTVT.

This clonotype was seen a few times. The chain uses TRBV7-2 and TRBJ2-3; TRBD1 matches at 10 bases. The germline CDR1 and CDR2 sequences are SGHTA and FQGNSA. This CDR3 spans 16 amino acids. Losses at the gene ends were 5 bases for V and 1 base for J; bases not matched to a gene: 6. Here the CDR3 DNA reads TGTGCCAGCAGCACACACGGGACAGGGGGCACAGATACGCAGTATTTT. As protein: CASSTHGTGGTDTQYF.

This clonotype was seen a handful of times. This rearrangement joins TRBV7-2 to TRBJ2-1, with D perhaps TRBD2 (6 bases). CDR1 and CDR2 (germline): SGHTA, FQGNSA. Trimming removed 5 bases from V and 8 bases from J, with 13 bases in between. The CDR3 consists of 13 residues. CDR3 DNA: TGTGCCAGCAGCCCCGGATGGGGGGATGAGCAGTTCTTC. This codes for CASSPGWGDEQFF. Based on the CDR3 plus reference TRBV7-2 and TRBJ2-1, the full variable domain is GAGVSQSPSNKVTEKGKDVELRCDPISGHTALYWYRQSLGQGLEFLIYFQGNSAPDKSGLPSDRFSAERTGGSVSTLTIQRTQQEDSAVYLCASSPGWGDEQFFGPGTRLTVL.

The chain couples TRBV6-1 to TRBJ1-4; perhaps TRBD1 as D (6 bases). From germline, CDR1 is MNHNS and CDR2 SASEGT. The CDR3 length is 12 residues. V shed 8 bases and J shed 6 bases, with 10 bases lying between them. The CDR3 sequence: CASAWTDEKLFF. CDR3 sequence (DNA): TGTGCCAGCGCTTGGACAGATGAAAAACTGTTTTTT.

The table lists this clonotype with a few counts. This chain uses TRBV5-1 with TRBJ2-7, with 14 bases that match TRBD2. V lost 5 bases and J lost 3; bases outside the gene matches: 1. CDR1 and CDR2 from the germline V gene are SGHRS and YFSETQ. This CDR3 spans 14 amino acids. CDR3 sequence (DNA): TGCGCCAGCAGGGGACTAGCGGGAGTCTACGAGCAGTACTTC. Its protein product is CASRGLAGVYEQYF.

This clonotype was seen a few times. The rearrangement joins TRBV28 to TRBJ2-4, with D perhaps matching TRBD1 (7 bases). The CDR3 contains 19 residues. With 4 bases removed from V and 0 bases from J, the gap between germline ends came to 22 bases. The V gene's germline CDR1 is MDHEN and CDR2 SYDVKM. CDR3 coding DNA: TGTGCCAGCAGTTCTATTATCCTCCAGGGGGGATTAGCCAAAAACATTCAGTACTTC. Translation gives CASSSIILQGGLAKNIQYF.

V gene TRBV7-2 combines with J gene TRBJ1-1, with D hard to call. Deletions cut 2 bases from V and 0 bases from J, with 13 bases between. Germline V lookup: CDR1 SGHTA, CDR2 FQGNSA. The CDR3 has 16 amino acids. The CDR3 reads CASSLFGEGLNTEAFF. The CDR3 DNA sequence: TGTGCCAGCAGCTTATTTGGGGAGGGATTGAACACTGAAGCTTTCTTT.

A few counts support this clonotype. Compared with germline, one end of the junction differs, possibly owing to a read error. The chain links TRBV29-1 to TRBJ1-2; perhaps TRBD1 as D (5 bases). Germline lookup yields CDR1 SQVTM and CDR2 ANQGSEA. CDR3 length: 14 residues. Here the CDR3 DNA reads TGCAGCGTTGAAGGTGACAGTACTAATTATGGCTACACCTTC. Amino acid sequence: CSVEGDSTNYGYTF.

This clonotype was counted between two and nine times. The chain carries TRBV10-2 and TRBJ2-1; possible D gene TRBD2, 6 bases. The CDR3 totals 15 residues. Germline lookup yields CDR1 WSHSY and CDR2 SAAADI. Trimming took off 8 bases at V and 6 bases at J, with 20 bases between the two ends. In DNA form, the CDR3 reads TGCGCCAGCGCCGGACTATCCCAATCTCGCAATGAGCAGTTCTTC. This codes for CASAGLSQSRNEQFF.

This clonotype has only a few counts. V and J are TRBV25-1 and TRBJ2-5; no reliable D call. Germline assignment: CDR1 MGHDK and CDR2 SYGVNS. V was trimmed by 0 bases and J by 4 bases, leaving 15 bases between them. The CDR3 covers 16 residues. CDR3 in DNA: TGTGCCAGCAGTGAATATGGGGTAGTAGGTCTAGAGACCCAGTACTTC. Encoded protein: CASSEYGVVGLETQYF.

Only one count was recorded for this clonotype. The V and J genes are TRBV12-3 or TRBV12-4 and TRBJ1-6, with D perhaps matching TRBD1 (5 bases). V dropped 1 base and J dropped 10 bases, with 17 bases sitting between them. The CDR3 loop spans 16 amino acids. The CDR3 loop reads CASSLVTGRRGSPLHF. The DNA of the CDR3 is TGTGCCAGCAGTTTAGTAACGGGGCGGCGGGGGTCACCCCTCCACTTT.

V and J are TRBV7-6 and TRBJ1-4; 7 bases fit TRBD1. The CDR3 covers 20 residues. From germline, CDR1 is SGHVS and CDR2 FNYEAQ. V was clipped by 4 bases and J by 0 bases; unmatched bases: 17. This chain's CDR3 is CASSSLGRKGAFATNEKLFF. CDR3 DNA: TGTGCCAGCAGCTCCCTCGGAAGAAAGGGGGCATTTGCAACTAATGAAAAACTGTTTTTT.

This chain joins TRBV14 and TRBJ2-7; the D gene could be TRBD1 or TRBD2 (5 bases each). TRBJ2-5 explains the end of the DNA better; the J call may be wrong. The CDR3 is 14 residues long. Germline CDR1 and CDR2: SGHDN and FVKESK. The CDR3 DNA is TGTGCCAGCAGCCCTGCCGTTGGGGGTTCGACCCAGTACTTC. This gives the protein CASSPAVGGSTQYF.

J is TRBJ1-2 and V is TRBV6-5; no reliable D call. Germline V gene data show CDR1 as MNHEY and CDR2 as SVGAGI. V lost 2 bases to trimming and J lost 4 bases, with 11 bases between them. The CDR3 extends over 14 amino acids. This chain's CDR3 is CASSYGRLAYGYTF. For the CDR3, the DNA is TGTGCCAGCAGTTACGGGCGGCTTGCCTATGGCTACACCTTC.

This clonotype was recorded a few times. The chain has TRBV6-7 and TRBJ2-7; maybe TRBD1 (5 bases). TRBV6-7 is an ORF, and what it does is uncertain. This CDR3 is 17 amino acids long. The germline V and J ends were trimmed by 1 base and 1 base, with 17 bases remaining between them. The CDR3 region has the DNA TGTGCCAGCAGTTACTACCACCATCCCAAGGGGTCCTACGAGCAGTACTTC. As protein: CASSYYHHPKGSYEQYF.

The table lists this clonotype with a few counts. V usage is TRBV7-3 and J usage is TRBJ2-7; 8 positions agree with TRBD2. Trimming removed 5 bases from V and 3 bases from J; junction bases left unmatched: 12. This CDR3 is 16 amino acids long. Per the germline V gene, CDR1 is SGHTA and CDR2 is FQGTGA. As DNA, the CDR3 is TGTGCCAGCAGCCCCCATAGCGGGGCGGTCAACTACGAGCAGTACTTC. This sequence encodes CASSPHSGAVNYEQYF.

The J gene is TRBJ2-1, the V gene TRBV20-1, with 13 nucleotides matching TRBD2. Unmatched junction bases numbered 14, after V lost 5 bases and J lost 10 bases. CDR3 size: 16 residues. Germline-derived CDR1 and CDR2 are DFQATT and SNEGSKA (reference sequence). CDR3 coding DNA: TGCAGTGCTCCAATCGGACTAGCGGGAGTGACTAGAGAGCAGTTCTTC. It is translated as CSAPIGLAGVTREQFF.

The CDR3 loop is CAISVWDRGTDTQYF. As DNA, the CDR3 is TGTGCCATCAGTGTTTGGGACAGGGGAACAGATACGCAGTATTTT. This chain joins TRBV10-3 and TRBJ2-3; 10 positions agree with TRBD1. This CDR3 has 15 amino acids. The V gene's germline CDR1 is ENHRY and CDR2 SYGVKD. V gave up 4 bases and J gave up 3 bases; unmatched junction bases: 4.